The clone carrying this T cell receptor beta chain was detected many times. The data stem from a study of identical twins. TCRdb called the 5' RACE reads again in MiXCR, with one record for every CDR3 protein. This table has roughly 290,000 distinct CDR3 sequences, about 8.9% appearing once. Trimming took 3 bases from V and 5 from J; bases not matched to a gene: 11. Germline V gene lookup returns CDR1 SGHDT and CDR2 YYEEEE. The CDR3 runs to 16 residues. In addition, the sample was reused for a study of yellow fever vaccine responses in identical twins.

This TCR derives from a woman under 30 in good health. Material: memory (CD45RO+) T cells sorted from blood. The gene calls are TRBV5-6 and TRBJ1-5; 7 bases are shared with TRBD1. CDR3 sequence reads: CASSSHHRGNYQPQHF. As DNA, the CDR3 is TGTGCCAGCAGCTCACACCACAGGGGTAACTATCAGCCCCAGCATTTT.